This T cell receptor beta chain was obtained from a study of cytomegalovirus exposure and HLA in healthy donors. In the PCR, 60 Vbeta and 13 Jbeta primers were used. Using immunoSEQ multiplex PCR, the repertoire was profiled, and TCRdb retains in-frame clones only, with some absent. The table includes 90,000 to 120,000 clones, approximately 79% detected once. V lost 5 bases to trimming and J lost 0 bases, with 8 bases between them. This CDR3 spans 14 amino acids. The germline V gene encodes CDR1 SGHKS and CDR2 YYEKEE (reference sequence). Healthy donors of bone marrow made up the group. V usage is TRBV5-5 and J usage is TRBJ2-2; the D is unclear. This sequence was found in a man younger than 35 in good health and CMV-seronegative. The sample taken for sequencing was PBMCs. The CDR3 reads CASRVLTNTGELFF. In nucleotides, the CDR3 is TGTGCCAGCAGGGTTCTAACGAACACCGGGGAGCTGTTTTTT.